This T cell receptor beta chain originates from a study of control samples from healthy donors and cancer patients. The CDR3 is 14 amino acids. Germline V gives CDR1 SGHAT, CDR2 FQNNGV. V was pared by 6 bases and J by 4 bases, with 14 bases between. Repertoires were generated with immunoSEQ multiplex PCR, while TCRdb's copy carries only in-frame clones and drops some. The table lists 150,000 or so clones, just over 85% of them singletons. This sequence originates from a man younger than 30 in good health. J is TRBJ2-3 and V is TRBV11-2; D is ambiguous. Specimen: blood. This CDR3 reads CASSWKRGADTQYF. The CDR3 DNA reads as TGTGCCAGCAGTTGGAAACGTGGCGCAGATACGCAGTATTTT.